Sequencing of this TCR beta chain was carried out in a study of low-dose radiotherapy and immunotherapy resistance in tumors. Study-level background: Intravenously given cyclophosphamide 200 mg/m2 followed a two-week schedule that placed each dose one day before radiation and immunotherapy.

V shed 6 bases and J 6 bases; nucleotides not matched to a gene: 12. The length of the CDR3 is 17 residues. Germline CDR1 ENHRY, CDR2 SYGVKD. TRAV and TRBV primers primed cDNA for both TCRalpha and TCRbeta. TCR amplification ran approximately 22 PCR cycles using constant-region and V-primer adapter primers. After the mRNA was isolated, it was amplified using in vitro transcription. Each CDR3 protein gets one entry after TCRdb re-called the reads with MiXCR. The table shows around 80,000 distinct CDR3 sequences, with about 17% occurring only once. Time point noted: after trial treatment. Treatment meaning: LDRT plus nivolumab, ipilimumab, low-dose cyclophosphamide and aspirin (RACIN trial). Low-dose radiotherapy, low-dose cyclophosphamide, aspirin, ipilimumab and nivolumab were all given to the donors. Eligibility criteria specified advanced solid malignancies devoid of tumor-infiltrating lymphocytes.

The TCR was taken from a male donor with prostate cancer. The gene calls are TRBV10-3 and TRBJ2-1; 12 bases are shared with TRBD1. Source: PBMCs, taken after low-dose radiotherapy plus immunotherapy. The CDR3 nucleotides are TGTGCCATCAGCACCGGGACAGGGGGCCTCCTGGGCAATGAGCAGTTCTTC. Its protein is CAISTGTGGLLGNEQFF.